The 10 T cell receptor beta chains below all came from one sample that was sequenced in a study of T-cell memory formation after mild COVID-19. MiXCR, applied by TCRdb to the 5' RACE reads, yields one record per CDR3 protein. Altogether about 470,000 distinct CDR3 sequences are present, 18% being singletons, with the ten largest covering 9% to 15%. The material sequenced was PBMCs or a T cell subset sorted from them (not recorded which). These receptors were collected from an adult woman who had mild COVID-19 (a few samples of this study predate the infection). Cell type and time point are not known.

The rearrangement uses TRBV25-1 and TRBJ1-2; 11 nucleotides line up with TRBD1. V lost 6 bases, J lost 7 bases, and 7 bases stayed unmatched. The CDR3 runs 14 residues. The germline V gene has CDR1 MGHDK and CDR2 SYGVNS. In DNA, the CDR3 is TGTGCCAGCAGCCCCGGACAGGGGGCTTTTGGCTACACCTTC. Its protein product is CASSPGQGAFGYTF.

Only a few counts were recorded for this clonotype. The chain employs TRBV4-1 and TRBJ2-1; 9 bases line up with TRBD2. Per germline, CDR1 MGHRA and CDR2 YSYEKL. J was trimmed by 4 bases and V by 2 bases; bases with no gene match: 9. The CDR3 runs to 17 residues. CDR3 protein: CASSQFSSGGPYNEQFF. The CDR3 nucleotides read TGCGCCAGCAGCCAATTCTCGAGCGGGGGGCCTTACAATGAGCAGTTCTTC.

This clonotype appeared a single time. The rearrangement joins TRBV5-8 to TRBJ2-7; D is undetermined. Trimming pared 2 bases from V and 4 bases from J, leaving 10 bases between. The CDR3 is 13 residues long. CDR1 is SGHTS, CDR2 YDEGEE, per germline. CDR3 in DNA: TGTGCCAGCAGCTTAGACTGGGGATACGAGCAGTACTTC. Protein sequence: CASSLDWGYEQYF.

This clonotype was detected a few times. This rearrangement joins TRBV5-1 to TRBJ1-2; 7 bases are a match to TRBD1. The V and J ends lost 4 bases and 4 bases, in that order; junction bases with no gene match: 13. The V gene's germline CDR1 is SGHRS and CDR2 YFSETQ. The CDR3 contains 16 residues. The DNA of the CDR3 is TGCGCCAGCAGCCCATCCGTGGGACAGATTTCCTATGGCTACACCTTC. Translated: CASSPSVGQISYGYTF.

This clonotype was seen only a few times. The chain joins TRBV20-1 to TRBJ2-5; tentative D call: TRBD1 (6 bases). Trimming left V 6 bases short and J 5 bases short, with 16 bases between. CDR1 DFQATT and CDR2 SNEGSKA come from the germline V gene (reference sequence). The CDR3 runs 13 residues. CDR3: CSAPGQLGETQYF. CDR3 coding DNA: TGCAGTGCCCCTGGACAGTTGGGGGAGACCCAGTACTTC.

This clonotype was counted at least ten times. The CDR3 DNA reads as TGTGCCATCTCATCTAGCGGGGGGACAGATACGCAGTATTTT. Protein product: CAISSSGGTDTQYF. J is TRBJ2-3 and V is TRBV10-3; 11 bases map to TRBD2. The V segment lost 8 bases and the J segment 3 bases; nucleotides outside the gene matches: 4. This CDR3 is 14 amino acids long. Germline V gives CDR1 ENHRY, CDR2 SYGVKD.

This clonotype was seen at least ten times. The chain has TRBV18 and TRBJ1-2; the match to TRBD1 covers 7 bases. V trimming: 3 bases; J trimming: 3 bases; junction bases outside the gene matches: 4. The CDR3 is made up of 14 amino acids. CDR1 and CDR2 (germline): KGHSH, LQKENI. CDR3 sequence reads: CASSPTGTDYGYTF. The CDR3 nucleotides are TGTGCCAGCTCACCCACCGGGACAGACTATGGCTACACCTTC.

The table lists this clonotype with many counts. The junction does not match germline at one end; this may be a read error. The chain combines TRBV7-2 with TRBJ2-5; D might be TRBD1 (6 bases). The CDR3 length is 13 residues. The germline gives CDR1 SGHTA, CDR2 FQGNSA. CDR3 loop: CASSFGTGETQYF. The CDR3 nucleotides are TGTGCTAGCAGCTTTGGCACAGGGGAGACCCAGTACTTC.

This chain's CDR3 is CSADRGVGEQFF. In nucleotides, the CDR3 is TGCAGCGCCGACAGGGGGGTGGGGGAGCAGTTCTTC. The chain recombines TRBV29-1 with TRBJ2-1, with TRBD1 matching over 9 bases. In germline, CDR1 is SQVTM, CDR2 ANQGSEA. The CDR3 runs 12 residues. V trimming: 7 bases; J trimming: 10 bases; junction bases outside the gene matches: 8.

The chain has TRBV10-3 and TRBJ2-1, with a tentative D call TRBD2 (5 bases). Trimming cost V 3 bases and J 5 bases, with 14 bases left between them. Germline V gives CDR1 ENHRY, CDR2 SYGVKD. CDR3 length: 15 amino acids. The chain's CDR3 is CAISDAGTGDNEQFF. The DNA for the CDR3 is TGTGCCATCAGTGACGCGGGCACGGGCGACAATGAGCAGTTCTTC.